The sequence of this T cell receptor beta chain was determined in a study of cytomegalovirus exposure and HLA in healthy donors. As concerns this clone: Its antigen is still unknown.

The CDR3 length is 13 residues. CDR1 and CDR2 (germline): SGHRS, YFSETQ. The V end lost 4 bases, the J end lost 1 base, and 8 bases lay between the germline ends. PCR amplification relied on 60 Vbeta primers (plus 13 Jbeta primers). TCRdb keeps only in-frame clones here, not all; method: immunoSEQ multiplex PCR. In the table there are about 200,000 clones, approximately 81% of which are singletons. Whole-study results and caveats: CMV antigen specificity of a few CMV-associated chains was confirmed in vitro. It was only CMV serostatus that was available as immune exposure information. A reported reduction in N-insertions relative to the approximately 600-donor mean was seen in an Asian-associated ancestry cluster in a later analysis. Most TCR sequences showed up rarely, but some public TCRs showed up in many donors.

This receptor was identified in a man aged 30 to 39 in good health and CMV-seronegative. The chain joins TRBV5-1 to TRBJ1-1, with unresolved D. The material sequenced was PBMCs. For the CDR3, the DNA is TGCGCCAGCAGCCCCCCCGGGAACACTGAAGCTTTCTTT. It specifies CASSPPGNTEAFF. Full variable domain (remainder filled in from reference TRBV5-1 and TRBJ1-1): KAGVTQTPRYLIKTRGQQVTLSCSPISGHRSVSWYQQTPGQGLQFLFEYFSETQRNKGNFPGRFSGRQFSNSRSEMNVSTLELGDSALYLCASSPPGNTEAFFGQGTRLTVV.